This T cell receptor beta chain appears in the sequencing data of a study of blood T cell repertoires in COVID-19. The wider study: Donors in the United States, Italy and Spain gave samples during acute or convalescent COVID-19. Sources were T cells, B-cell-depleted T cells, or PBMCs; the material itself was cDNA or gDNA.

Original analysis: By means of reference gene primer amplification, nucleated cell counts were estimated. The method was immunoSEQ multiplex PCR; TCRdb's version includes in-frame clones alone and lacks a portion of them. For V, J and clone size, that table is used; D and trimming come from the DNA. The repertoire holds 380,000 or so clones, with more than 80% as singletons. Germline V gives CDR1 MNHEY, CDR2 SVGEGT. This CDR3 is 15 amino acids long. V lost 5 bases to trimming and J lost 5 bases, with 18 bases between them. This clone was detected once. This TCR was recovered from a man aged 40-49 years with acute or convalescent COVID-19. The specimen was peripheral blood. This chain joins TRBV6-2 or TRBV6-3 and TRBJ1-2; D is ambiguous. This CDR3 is CASSPQMRAQYGYTF. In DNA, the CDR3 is TGTGCCAGCAGTCCCCAGATGCGGGCCCAGTATGGCTACACCTTC.